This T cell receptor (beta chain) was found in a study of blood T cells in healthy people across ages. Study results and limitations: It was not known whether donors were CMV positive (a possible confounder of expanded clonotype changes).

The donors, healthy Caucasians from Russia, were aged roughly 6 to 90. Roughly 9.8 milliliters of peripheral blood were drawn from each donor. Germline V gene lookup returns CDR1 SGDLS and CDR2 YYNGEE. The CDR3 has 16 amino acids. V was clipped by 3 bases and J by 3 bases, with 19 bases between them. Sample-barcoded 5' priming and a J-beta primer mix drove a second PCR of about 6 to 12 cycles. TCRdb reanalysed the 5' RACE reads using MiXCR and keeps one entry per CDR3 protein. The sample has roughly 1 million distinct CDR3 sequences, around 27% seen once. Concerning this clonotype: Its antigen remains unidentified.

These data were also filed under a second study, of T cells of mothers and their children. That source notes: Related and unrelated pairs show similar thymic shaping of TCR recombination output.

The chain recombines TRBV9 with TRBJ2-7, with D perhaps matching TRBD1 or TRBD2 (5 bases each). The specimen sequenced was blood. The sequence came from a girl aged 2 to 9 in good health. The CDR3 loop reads CASSATSGTHSYEQYF. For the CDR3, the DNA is TGTGCCAGCAGCGCTACCTCCGGGACGCACAGCTACGAGCAGTACTTC.